Presented here are 27 T cell receptor beta chains from one specimen sequenced in a study of blood T cell repertoires in COVID-19. Sequencing was performed with immunoSEQ multiplex PCR; in TCRdb, only in-frame clones are kept and a portion is missing. The table includes about 150,000 clones, about 85% detected once. Sequencing used peripheral blood. Receptor source: a woman aged 70-85 years with COVID-19, enrolled during active disease.

The chain links TRBV7-2 to TRBJ2-7, with 9 bases identical to TRBD2. Trimming cost V 0 bases and J 0 bases; bases outside gene matches: 6. Germline V lookup: CDR1 SGHTA, CDR2 FQGNSA. The CDR3 spans 17 residues. Here the CDR3 DNA reads TGTGCCAGCAGCTTAGCGAGAACTAGCGGGTACTCCTACGAGCAGTACTTC. This gives the protein CASSLARTSGYSYEQYF.

V and J are TRBV7-9 and TRBJ2-7; D is perhaps TRBD2 (5 bases). The CDR3 sequence is 15 residues long. From germline, CDR1 is SEHNR and CDR2 FQNEAQ (reference sequence). V lost 11 bases to trimming and J lost 7 bases, with 27 bases between them. The DNA for the CDR3 is TGTGCCGTCCCATTGAGGGCCGATGACTCATCGGAGCAGTACTTC. This codes for CAVPLRADDSSEQYF. Full variable domain (outside the CDR3, taken from reference TRBV7-9 and TRBJ2-7): DTGVSQNPRHKITKRGQNVTFRCDPISEHNRLYWYRQTLGQGPEFLTYFQNEAQLEKSRLLSDRFSAERPKGSFSTLEIQRTEQGDSAMYLCAVPLRADDSSEQYFGPGTRLTVT.

The chain links TRBV7-2 to TRBJ2-7; tentative D call: TRBD2 (7 bases). The CDR3 consists of 14 residues. The V end was cut by 5 bases, the J end by 2 bases, with 13 bases between. Germline CDR1 SGHTA, CDR2 FQGNSA. The CDR3, as DNA: TGTGCCAGCAGCCTAGGGGGGGTGGCCTACGAGCAGTACTTC. Its protein product is CASSLGGVAYEQYF.

The chain recombines TRBV28 with TRBJ1-6, with D hard to call. The germline gives CDR1 MDHEN, CDR2 SYDVKM. The CDR3 consists of 15 residues. V was shortened by 3 bases and J by 0 bases, with 6 bases between the two germline ends. The CDR3 nucleotides read TGTGCCAGCAGTTTCGACAACTCCTATAATTCACCCCTCCACTTT. Encoded protein: CASSFDNSYNSPLHF.

The chain uses TRBV4-3 and TRBJ1-6; D is unclear. With 8 bases removed from V and 7 bases from J, the gap between germline ends came to 18 bases. Germline CDR1 is LGHNA and CDR2 is YSLEER. The CDR3 has 15 residues. The CDR3 region is CASAVGPGRNSPLHF. The CDR3 bases are TGCGCCAGCGCCGTCGGCCCAGGCAGAAATTCACCCCTCCACTTT.

The rearrangement uses TRBV6-1 and TRBJ2-7; D may be TRBD2 (5 bases). CDR3 size: 15 residues. CDR1 and CDR2 from the germline V gene are MNHNS and SASEGT. With 0 bases removed from V and 0 bases from J, the gap between germline ends came to 9 bases. The CDR3 DNA reads as TGTGCCAGCAGTGAAGCGGTAGGGAGCTCCTACGAGCAGTACTTC. Translation gives CASSEAVGSSYEQYF.

The chain uses TRBV27 and TRBJ2-1, with D possibly TRBD2 on 6 matching bases. The germline gives CDR1 MNHEY, CDR2 SMNVEV (reference sequence). This CDR3 has 15 amino acids. Trimming pared 7 bases from V and 0 bases from J, leaving 13 bases between. CDR3 amino acids: CASTPGTHSYNEQFF. CDR3 DNA: TGTGCCAGCACCCCCGGGACTCACTCCTACAATGAGCAGTTCTTC.

The chain employs TRBV3-1 (or the pseudogene TRBV3-2) and TRBJ1-2, with D maybe TRBD1 (5 bases). Between the trimmed V and J ends, which lost 5 bases and 6 bases, there was a span of 13 bases. This CDR3 is 13 amino acids long. Germline V gene lookup returns CDR1 LGHDT and CDR2 YNNKEL (reference sequence). CDR3: CASSGALLDGYTF. In DNA, the CDR3 is TGTGCCAGCAGCGGGGCCCTACTGGATGGCTACACCTTC.

This clone was observed a handful of times. This chain connects TRBV28 to TRBJ2-3, with D perhaps matching TRBD2 (6 bases). The V end was cut by 8 bases, the J end by 0 bases, with 12 bases between. Germline V CDR1 and CDR2: MDHEN, SYDVKM. The CDR3 length is 14 residues. The CDR3 DNA reads TGTGCCAGCGTTGCGGCGGGGAGCACAGATACGCAGTATTTT. Encoded protein: CASVAAGSTDTQYF.

This chain joins TRBV19 and TRBJ2-7; 9 bases are shared with TRBD1. The CDR3 runs 17 residues. Germline CDR1 LNHDA, CDR2 SQIVND (reference sequence). Losses at the gene ends were 3 bases for V and 1 base for J; bases not matched to a gene: 10. CDR3 in amino acids: CASSINGRGQGSYEQYF. CDR3 nucleotides: TGTGCCAGTAGTATCAATGGACGCGGACAGGGGTCCTACGAGCAGTACTTC.

This clone was recorded a few times. This chain links TRBV7-3 with TRBJ1-1, with 10 positions matching TRBD1. Trimming took 4 bases from V and 14 from J; bases not matched to a gene: 13. The length of the CDR3 is 14 residues. The germline CDR1 and CDR2 sequences are SGHTA and FQGTGA. In DNA, the CDR3 is TGTGCCAGCAGCTCGGGGGCGACGACAGGGGGCGCGTTCTTT. This codes for CASSSGATTGGAFF.

Only one count was recorded for this clone. The rearrangement uses TRBV18 and TRBJ1-4, with TRBD1 as a possible D gene (6 bases). V was clipped by 1 base and J by 13 bases, with 19 bases between them. The germline gives CDR1 KGHSH, CDR2 LQKENI. This CDR3 region has 15 residues. CDR3 loop: CASSPQEYGGFGLFF. CDR3 nucleotides: TGTGCCAGCTCACCACAAGAGTATGGGGGCTTCGGACTGTTTTTT.

The gene calls are TRBV10-3 and TRBJ2-3; TRBD2 matches at 13 bases. This CDR3 region has 16 residues. J was trimmed by 3 bases and V by 4 bases; bases with no gene match: 4. The germline CDR1 and CDR2 sequences are ENHRY and SYGVKD. The CDR3 here is CAISAGTSGVTDTQYF. In DNA, the CDR3 is TGTGCCATCAGTGCCGGGACTAGCGGGGTTACAGATACGCAGTATTTT.

This sequence joins TRBV20-1 and TRBJ2-6; D might be TRBD2 (6 bases). The CDR3 is 14 amino acids. CDR1 and CDR2 (germline): DFQATT, SNEGSKA (reference sequence). The ends were cut back, 3 bases at V and 2 bases at J, with 8 bases in the middle. CDR3 nucleotides: TGCAGTGCTAGTTCGGGAGCTGGGGCCAACGTCCTGACTTTC. This codes for CSASSGAGANVLTF.

The chain joins TRBV29-1 to TRBJ2-2; weak D call: TRBD2 (5 bases). The germline gives CDR1 SQVTM, CDR2 ANQGSEA. With 8 bases removed from V and 5 bases from J, the gap between germline ends came to 15 bases. The CDR3 has 13 residues. DNA for the CDR3: TGCAGCACCCGGGTCGGCGGGACCGGGGAGCTGTTTTTT. Translating gives CSTRVGGTGELFF.

The genes are TRBV19 and TRBJ1-2; perhaps TRBD1 as D (6 bases). V was cut by 7 bases and J by 6 bases, with 21 bases left in between. The CDR3 loop spans 15 amino acids. The V gene's germline CDR1 is LNHDA and CDR2 SQIVND (reference sequence). Here the CDR3 DNA reads TGTGCCAGTACCATCGGGTCCGGACAGAGTAATGGCTACACCTTC. The encoded protein is CASTIGSGQSNGYTF.

This chain joins TRBV28 and TRBJ1-2, with a tentative D call TRBD1 (6 bases). This CDR3 contains 14 residues. V was shortened by 9 bases and J by 6 bases, with 20 bases between the two germline ends. CDR1 MDHEN and CDR2 SYDVKM come from the germline V gene. CDR3 sequence reads: CASYLGGGQNGYTF. For the CDR3, the DNA is TGTGCCAGTTACCTCGGGGGGGGCCAGAATGGCTACACCTTC.

The CDR3, as DNA: TGCGCCAGCAGACAGGGGATTAACACTGAAGCTTTCTTT. Protein product: CASRQGINTEAFF. This chain joins TRBV5-1 and TRBJ1-1; TRBD1 aligns across 7 bases. The CDR3 extends over 13 amino acids. The J segment lost 2 bases and the V segment lost 5 bases, leaving 3 bases of the junction unmatched. The germline V gene encodes CDR1 SGHRS and CDR2 YFSETQ.

The chain has TRBV28 and TRBJ1-4; 9 bases fit TRBD1. Losses at the gene ends were 5 bases for V and 8 bases for J; bases not matched to a gene: 6. Per the germline V gene, CDR1 is MDHEN and CDR2 is SYDVKM. CDR3 length: 14 residues. CDR3 region: CASSRFGTGEKLFF. The CDR3 region has the DNA TGTGCCAGCAGTCGATTCGGGACAGGGGAAAAACTGTTTTTT.

CDR3 nucleotides: TGTGCCAGCGTTGGGGGCTCTCGGGCCACTGAAGCTTTCTTT. Amino acids: CASVGGSRATEAFF. V gene TRBV5-6 combines with J gene TRBJ1-1; a weak D match, TRBD1 (6 bases). CDR3 length equals 14 residues. From germline, CDR1 is SGHDT and CDR2 YYEEEE. Trimming stripped 7 bases from V and 4 bases from J, with 17 bases between. The whole variable domain, remainder taken from reference TRBV5-6 and TRBJ1-1, is DAGVTQSPTHLIKTRGQQVTLRCSPKSGHDTVSWYQQALGQGPQFIFQYYEEEERQRGNFPDRFSGHQFPNYSSELNVNALLLGDSALYLCASVGGSRATEAFFGQGTRLTVV.

The V call is TRBV3-1 (or the pseudogene TRBV3-2), the J call TRBJ1-3, with D possibly matching TRBD1 (5 bases). There are 13 residues in the CDR3. With 3 bases removed from V and 7 bases from J, the gap between germline ends came to 10 bases. Germline lookup yields CDR1 LGHDT and CDR2 YNNKEL (reference sequence). The CDR3 spells CASSQRGTNTIYF. CDR3 nucleotide sequence: TGTGCCAGCAGCCAGCGGGGGACGAACACCATATATTTT.

This sequence joins TRBV30 and TRBJ1-4; tentatively, D is TRBD1 (6 bases). The germline gives CDR1 GTSNPN, CDR2 SVGIG (reference sequence). V gave up 2 bases and J gave up 4 bases, with 14 bases separating them. This CDR3 has 15 amino acids. As DNA, the CDR3 is TGTGCCTGGAGTTTTATGACAGGCCTTAATGAAAAACTGTTTTTT. Translation: CAWSFMTGLNEKLFF.

The V call is TRBV6-1, the J call TRBJ1-4; TRBD1 might be the D (5 bases). The CDR3 runs 13 residues. Germline V CDR1 and CDR2: MNHNS, SASEGT. V lost 3 bases and J lost 4, with 6 bases in between. The CDR3, as DNA: TGTGCCAGCAGTGAGGGGCTTAATGAAAAACTGTTTTTT. Translated: CASSEGLNEKLFF.

The chain couples TRBV29-1 to TRBJ1-4; TRBD1 matches 9 bases. CDR3 size: 13 residues. J was trimmed by 8 bases and V by 5 bases; bases with no gene match: 6. CDR1 SQVTM and CDR2 ANQGSEA come from the germline V gene. The CDR3 spells CSVQGQGDEKLFF. The DNA for the CDR3 is TGCAGCGTTCAGGGACAGGGCGACGAAAAACTGTTTTTT. Full variable domain (remainder filled in from reference TRBV29-1 and TRBJ1-4): SAVISQKPSRDICQRGTSLTIQCQVDSQVTMMFWYRQQPGQSLTLIATANQGSEATYESGFVIDKFPISRPNLTFSTLTVSNMSPEDSSIYLCSVQGQGDEKLFFGSGTQLSVL.

Here the CDR3 DNA reads TGCTCTCAGACTAGAGGACAGGGAATGAACACTGAAGCTTTCTTT. Its translation: CSQTRGQGMNTEAFF. V usage is TRBV10-1 and J usage is TRBJ1-1, with TRBD1 matching over 8 bases. CDR1 WNHNN and CDR2 SYGVQD come from the germline V gene (reference sequence). The CDR3 spans 15 residues.

The gene calls are TRBV5-1 and TRBJ2-3, with 7 nucleotides matching TRBD2. The germline V gene encodes CDR1 SGHRS and CDR2 YFSETQ. The CDR3 covers 15 residues. V lost 1 base, J lost 1 base, and 3 bases stayed unmatched. The CDR3: CASSLTRGGTDTQYF. The CDR3 DNA is TGCGCCAGCAGCTTGACACGGGGGGGCACAGATACGCAGTATTTT.

This rearrangement joins TRBV5-5 to TRBJ1-1, with 7 positions matching TRBD1. Germline loops: CDR1 SGHKS, CDR2 YYEKEE (reference sequence). J gave up 0 bases and V 3 bases, and 5 bases lay outside the gene matches. The CDR3 is 15 amino acids. In DNA, the CDR3 is TGTGCCAGCAGCTGGGAAGGGACAGTGAACACTGAAGCTTTCTTT. Amino acid sequence: CASSWEGTVNTEAFF.